This TCR beta chain was recovered during a study of blood T cell repertoires in COVID-19. CDR1 SEHNR and CDR2 FQNEAQ come from the germline V gene (reference sequence). The length of the CDR3 is 15 residues. Losses at the gene ends were 5 bases for V and 4 bases for J; bases not matched to a gene: 8. Assay used: immunoSEQ multiplex PCR; TCRdb lists only in-frame clones, some missing. The table records 250,000 to 400,000 clones, roughly 90% of them present only once. The V and J genes are TRBV7-9 and TRBJ1-2; TRBD1 agrees at 9 bases. This receptor was identified in a man between 60 and 70 years old who had recovered from COVID-19. Sequenced input: PBMCs or T cells enriched from blood (not recorded which). CDR3 loop: CASSLIAGQGYGYTF. The CDR3 region has the DNA TGTGCCAGCAGCCTAATCGCGGGACAGGGCTATGGCTACACCTTC.